These 9 T cell receptor beta chains were sequenced from one sample in a study of T cells in Graves' hyperthyroidism and ophthalmopathy. RNA transcripts yielded amplified TCR beta CDR3 regions. The TCR CDR3 first-round RT-PCR relied on the HTBI primer set. TCRdb processed the multiplex PCR reads anew with MiXCR; each CDR3 protein has one entry. Of approximately 380,000 distinct CDR3 sequences in the sample, over 12% were seen once. Sequencing input: blood. These receptors all come from a man aged 50 to 59 with Graves' ophthalmopathy.

This clonotype was found many times. This chain connects TRBV5-1 to TRBJ2-1; 7 bases agree with TRBD2. V was clipped by 4 bases and J by 9 bases; unmatched bases: 10. This CDR3 is 14 amino acids long. Germline V gene sequence: CDR1 SGHRS, CDR2 YFSETQ. CDR3: CASSPSGRESEQFF. CDR3 bases: TGCGCCAGCAGCCCCTCCGGGCGGGAGTCTGAGCAGTTCTTC.

About this clonotype: Since a much larger clone is just one base distant, this may be a read error. The V gene is TRBV18, the J gene TRBJ2-5; D uncertain. The CDR3 has 14 amino acids. Looked up from germline, CDR1 is KGHSH and CDR2 is LQKENI. The CDR3 spells CASPPLSRRETQYF. For the CDR3, the DNA is TGTGCCAGCCCACCACTCTCGAGGAGAGAGACCCAGTACTTC.

This clonotype was observed many times. The V gene is TRBV5-1, the J gene TRBJ2-5; a weak D match, TRBD2 (6 bases). Germline CDR1 SGHRS, CDR2 YFSETQ. V was cut by 4 bases and J by 4 bases, with 14 bases left in between. This CDR3 spans 14 amino acids. CDR3 sequence reads: CASSGGTPGETQYF. The DNA for the CDR3 is TGCGCCAGCAGCGGCGGGACGCCGGGAGAGACCCAGTACTTC.

The J gene is TRBJ2-7, the V gene TRBV25-1, with 9 bases that match TRBD2. The CDR3 totals 14 residues. The ends lost 6 bases at V and 2 bases at J; junction bases unmatched: 5. Germline CDR1 and CDR2: MGHDK and SYGVNS. The CDR3 loop is CASRGLANTYEQYF. The CDR3 nucleotides are TGTGCCAGCAGAGGACTAGCGAATACCTACGAGCAGTACTTC.

The chain recombines TRBV19 with TRBJ2-1; 7 bases are shared with TRBD2. V was pared by 3 bases and J by 9 bases, with 11 bases of the junction left unmatched. Germline V CDR1 and CDR2: LNHDA, SQIVND (reference sequence). The CDR3 contains 15 residues. The CDR3 nucleotides read TGTGCCAGTAGTATCGGTTTGACAAGGGAGGGTGAGCAGTTCTTC. This gives the protein CASSIGLTREGEQFF. Full variable domain (outside the CDR3, taken from reference TRBV19 and TRBJ2-1): DGGITQSPKYLFRKEGQNVTLSCEQNLNHDAMYWYRQDPGQGLRLIYYSQIVNDFQKGDIAEGYSVSREKKESFPLTVTSAQKNPTAFYLCASSIGLTREGEQFFGPGTRLTVL.

This clonotype has at least ten counts. The chain uses TRBV20-1 and TRBJ2-7, with D unresolved. CDR1 and CDR2 from the germline V gene are DFQATT and SNEGSKA (reference sequence). Trimming stripped 0 bases from V and 6 bases from J, with 18 bases between. This CDR3 contains 15 residues. The CDR3 sequence is CSARDLERYTFEQYF. CDR3 DNA sequence: TGCAGTGCTAGAGATCTTGAGCGATATACGTTCGAGCAGTACTTC.

The chain recombines TRBV3-1 with TRBJ1-4, with TRBD1 identical over 7 bases. Germline loops: CDR1 LGHDT, CDR2 YNNKEL (reference sequence). V was pared by 8 bases and J by 2 bases, with 5 bases of the junction left unmatched. This CDR3 is built from 14 residues. As DNA, the CDR3 is TGTGCCAGCCGCAGGGACAGCACTAATGAAAAACTGTTTTTT. As protein: CASRRDSTNEKLFF. Full variable domain (outside the CDR3, taken from reference TRBV3-1 and TRBJ1-4): DTAVSQTPKYLVTQMGNDKSIKCEQNLGHDTMYWYKQDSKKFLKIMFSYNNKELIINETVPNRFSPKSPDKAHLNLHINSLELGDSAVYFCASRRDSTNEKLFFGSGTQLSVL.

In its sample, this clonotype was seen many times. This chain links TRBV14 with TRBJ1-3; D not certain. Germline V gene sequence: CDR1 SGHDN, CDR2 FVKESK. The CDR3 sequence is 14 residues long. V gave up 0 bases and J gave up 2 bases, with 5 bases separating them. The CDR3 DNA is TGTGCCAGCAGCCAAGAAACCCCTGGAAACACCATATATTTT. Amino acid sequence: CASSQETPGNTIYF.

This clonotype was found a few times. The chain couples TRBV3-1 to TRBJ2-3; 9 nucleotides match TRBD2. Germline CDR1 and CDR2: LGHDT and YNNKEL (reference sequence). Losses at the gene ends were 6 bases for V and 0 bases for J; bases not matched to a gene: 7. This CDR3 comprises 16 residues. CDR3 coding DNA: TGTGCCAGCAGTTTGGCTAGCGGGGCCAGCACAGATACGCAGTATTTT. Translated: CASSLASGASTDTQYF.